The 6 T cell receptor beta chains reported below all come from one sample, sequenced in a study of blood T cell repertoires in COVID-19 (dated by TCRdb to 2018 to 2021). Library construction relied on the immunoSEQ multiplex PCR assay. As stored in TCRdb, this immuneACCESS dataset retains in-frame rearrangements with V and J assigned. A fraction of the clones does not appear; measured against another copy, unresolved V genes explain less than half of the discrepancy, and the remainder lacks a known reason. The sample table contains around 340,000 clones; only one count was recorded for 86% of them. Jointly, the top ten make up just over 7% of the sample. Material for sequencing was peripheral blood. The receptors were gathered from a woman in her sixties with COVID-19, enrolled during active disease.

The gene calls are TRBV6-6 and TRBJ2-2, with D possibly being TRBD2 (5 bases). With 0 bases removed from V and 0 bases from J, the gap between germline ends came to 8 bases. Germline CDR1 reads MNHNY; CDR2 reads SVGAGI (reference sequence). The length of the CDR3 is 16 residues. The CDR3 sequence is CASSYSSGANTGELFF. The CDR3 DNA follows: TGTGCCAGCAGTTACTCCAGCGGAGCGAACACCGGGGAGCTGTTTTTT.

The genes are TRBV5-1 and TRBJ2-7; TRBD2 matches at 13 bases. CDR1 is SGHRS and CDR2 is YFSETQ in the germline V gene. This CDR3 has 15 amino acids. The V segment lost 4 bases and the J segment 2 bases; nucleotides outside the gene matches: 3. The CDR3 loop reads CASSGGLAGPYEQYF. For the CDR3, the DNA is TGCGCCAGCAGCGGGGGACTAGCGGGGCCCTACGAGCAGTACTTC.

The chain employs TRBV7-8 and TRBJ1-4; 9 bases match TRBD1. CDR1 is SGHVS, CDR2 FQNEAQ, per germline. The CDR3 has 16 amino acids. After removal of 4 bases from V and 7 bases from J, the junction contained 10 bases not matched to a gene. Written as DNA, the CDR3 is TGTGCCAGCAGCTCGAACCCGGGACAGGGCAGTGAAAAACTGTTTTTT. Translated: CASSSNPGQGSEKLFF.

This clone was detected once. This rearrangement joins TRBV6-5 to TRBJ1-5; TRBD1 matches at 10 bases. The germline gives CDR1 MNHEY, CDR2 SVGAGI. This CDR3 comprises 15 residues. Trimming at V came to 7 bases and at J to 1 base, leaving 4 bases not matched to a gene. DNA of the CDR3: TGTGCCAGCACCTCGGGACAGGGGAGCAATCAGCCCCAGCATTTT. Protein: CASTSGQGSNQPQHF.

The CDR3 region is CASSLSGNEQFF. In DNA form, the CDR3 reads TGTGCCAGCAGCTTAAGCGGGAATGAGCAGTTCTTC. The chain has TRBV13 and TRBJ2-1; D may be TRBD2 (6 bases). Germline CDR1 PRHDT, CDR2 FYEKMQ (reference sequence). V was trimmed by 2 bases and J by 7 bases, leaving 6 bases between them. The CDR3 totals 12 residues.

This sequence joins TRBV6-6 and TRBJ2-2; 8 bases match TRBD1. CDR1 is MNHNY, CDR2 SVGAGI, per germline (reference sequence). This CDR3 spans 13 amino acids. V lost 6 bases to trimming and J lost 7 bases; unmatched junction nucleotides: 4. CDR3 in amino acids: CASSQTGVGELFF. The DNA of the CDR3 is TGTGCCAGCAGCCAGACAGGGGTCGGGGAGCTGTTTTTT.